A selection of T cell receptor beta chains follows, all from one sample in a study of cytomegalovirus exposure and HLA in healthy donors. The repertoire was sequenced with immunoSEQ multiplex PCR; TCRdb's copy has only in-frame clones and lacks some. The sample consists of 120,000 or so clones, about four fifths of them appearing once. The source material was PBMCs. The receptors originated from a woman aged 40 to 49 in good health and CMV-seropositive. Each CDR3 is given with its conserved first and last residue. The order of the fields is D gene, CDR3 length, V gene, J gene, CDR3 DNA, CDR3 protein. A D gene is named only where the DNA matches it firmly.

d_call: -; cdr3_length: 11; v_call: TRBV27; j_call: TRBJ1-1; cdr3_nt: TGTGCCAGCAGTTCGTACACTGAAGCTTTCTTT; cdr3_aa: CASSSYTEAFF
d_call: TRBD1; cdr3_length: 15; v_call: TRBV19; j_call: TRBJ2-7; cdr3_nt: TGTGCCAGTAGTATAGAACCGACAGGGATCAACGAGCAGTACTTC; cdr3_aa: CASSIEPTGINEQYF
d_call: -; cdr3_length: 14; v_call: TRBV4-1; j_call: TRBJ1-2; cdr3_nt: TGCGCCAGCAGCCGAACCGGGGTTTCTGGGGGCTACACCTTC; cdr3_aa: CASSRTGVSGGYTF
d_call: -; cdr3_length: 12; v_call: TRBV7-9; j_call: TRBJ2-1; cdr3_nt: TGTTCCAGCAGCCCCACCGGACACGCGCAGTTCTTC; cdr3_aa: CSSSPTGHAQFF
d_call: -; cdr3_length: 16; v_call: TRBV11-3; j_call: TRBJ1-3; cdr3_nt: TGTGCCAGCAGCGGTTCCGGGGTTTTCTCTGGAAACACCATATATTTT; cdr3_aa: CASSGSGVFSGNTIYF
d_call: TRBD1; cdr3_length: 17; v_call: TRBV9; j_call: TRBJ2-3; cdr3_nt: TGTGCCAGCAGCGGAGTGCACCGGGACAGTAGCACAGATACGCAGTATTTT; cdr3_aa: CASSGVHRDSSTDTQYF
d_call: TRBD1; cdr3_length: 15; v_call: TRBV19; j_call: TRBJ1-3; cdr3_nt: TGTGCCAGTAGTACCCGACAGGGCGCTGGAAACACCATATATTTT; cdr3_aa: CASSTRQGAGNTIYF
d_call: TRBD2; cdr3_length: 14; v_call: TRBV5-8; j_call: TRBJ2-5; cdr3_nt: TGTGCCCGAGGTCTAGCGGGAGGGCCGGAGACCCAGTACTTC; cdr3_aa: CARGLAGGPETQYF
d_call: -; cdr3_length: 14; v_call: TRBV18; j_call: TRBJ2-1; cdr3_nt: TGTGCCAGCTCATGGTCCCGAGGGAGCAATGAGCAGTTCTTC; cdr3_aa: CASSWSRGSNEQFF
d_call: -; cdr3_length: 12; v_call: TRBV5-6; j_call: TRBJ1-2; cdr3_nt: TGTGCCAGCAGCGAGAGTGTCGGTGGCTACACCTTC; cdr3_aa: CASSESVGGYTF
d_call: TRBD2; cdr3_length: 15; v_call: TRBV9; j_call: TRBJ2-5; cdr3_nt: TGTGCCAGCAGCGTTGTAGCGGGATACCAAGAGACCCAGTACTTC; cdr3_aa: CASSVVAGYQETQYF
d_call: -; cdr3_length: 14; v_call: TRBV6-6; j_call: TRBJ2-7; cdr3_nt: TGTGCCAGCAGTTATAGGGGACAATCCTCGGCGCAGTACTTC; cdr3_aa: CASSYRGQSSAQYF
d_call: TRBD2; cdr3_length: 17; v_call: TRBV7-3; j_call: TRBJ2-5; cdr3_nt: TGTGCCAGCAGCGGCCTCGAACTAGCGGGAGCCGAAGAGACCCAGTACTTC; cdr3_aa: CASSGLELAGAEETQYF